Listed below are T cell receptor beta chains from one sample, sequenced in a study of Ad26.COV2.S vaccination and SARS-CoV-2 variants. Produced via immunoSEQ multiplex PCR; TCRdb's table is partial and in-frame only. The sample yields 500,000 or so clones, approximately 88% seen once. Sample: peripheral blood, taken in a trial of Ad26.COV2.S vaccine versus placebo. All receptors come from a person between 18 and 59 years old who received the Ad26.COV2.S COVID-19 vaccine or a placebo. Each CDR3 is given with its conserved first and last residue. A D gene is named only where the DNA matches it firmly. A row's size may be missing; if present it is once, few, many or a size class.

CDR3 DNA: TGTGCCAGTAGCATTGGACAGGGGACAGGTAATCAGCCCCAGCATTTT
CDR3 protein: CASSIGQGTGNQPQHF
D gene: TRBD1
J gene: TRBJ1-5
CDR3 length: 16
clone size: -
V gene: TRBV19

CDR3 DNA: TGCGCCAGCAGCCAAGATTCGCTAACTTTCACAGATACGCAGTATTTT
CDR3 protein: CASSQDSLTFTDTQYF
D gene: -
J gene: TRBJ2-3
CDR3 length: 16
clone size: -
V gene: TRBV4-3

CDR3 DNA: TGTGCCAGCAGCTTAGACTACAGGGACAATGAGCAGTTCTTC
CDR3 protein: CASSLDYRDNEQFF
D gene: -
J gene: TRBJ2-1
CDR3 length: 14
clone size: -
V gene: TRBV7-2

CDR3 DNA: TGCGCCAGCAGCCCCCAGGAAGCCAAAAACATTCAGTACTTC
CDR3 protein: CASSPQEAKNIQYF
D gene: -
J gene: TRBJ2-4
CDR3 length: 14
clone size: -
V gene: TRBV5-1

CDR3 DNA: TGCAGCGTTGAAGTCTCTAGTAGGGTCTTCGGTGAGCAGTTCTTC
CDR3 protein: CSVEVSSRVFGEQFF
D gene: -
J gene: TRBJ2-1
CDR3 length: 15
clone size: once
V gene: TRBV29-1

CDR3 DNA: TGTGCCAGCAGCTCCCGCCAGCGGGAATACAATGAGCAGTTCTTC
CDR3 protein: CASSSRQREYNEQFF
D gene: TRBD2
J gene: TRBJ2-1
CDR3 length: 15
clone size: -
V gene: TRBV9

CDR3 DNA: TGTGCCTGGAAGGGGGCTTTAGTCACTGAAGCTTTCTTT
CDR3 protein: CAWKGALVTEAFF
D gene: TRBD1
J gene: TRBJ1-1
CDR3 length: 13
clone size: -
V gene: TRBV30

CDR3 DNA: TGTGCCAGCAGTTACGGAGGCGCTGGGGCCAACGTCCTGACTTTC
CDR3 protein: CASSYGGAGANVLTF
D gene: -
J gene: TRBJ2-6
CDR3 length: 15
clone size: -
V gene: TRBV6-2/TRBV6-3

CDR3 DNA: TGCAGTGCTAGTCGACCCCTAGCGGGGCAATCCTACGAGCAGTACTTC
CDR3 protein: CSASRPLAGQSYEQYF
D gene: TRBD2
J gene: TRBJ2-7
CDR3 length: 16
clone size: -
V gene: TRBV20-1

CDR3 DNA: TGTGCCAGCAGTCGAGACGGGATTAGCACAGATACGCAGTATTTT
CDR3 protein: CASSRDGISTDTQYF
D gene: -
J gene: TRBJ2-3
CDR3 length: 15
clone size: -
V gene: TRBV2

CDR3 DNA: TGCGCCAGCAGCCCGGACAGGGGGATCTATGGCTACACCTTC
CDR3 protein: CASSPDRGIYGYTF
D gene: TRBD1
J gene: TRBJ1-2
CDR3 length: 14
clone size: -
V gene: TRBV5-1

CDR3 DNA: TGTGCCAGCTCGCCCTCGGGACTAGCGTTTGCCGGGGAGCTGTTTTTT
CDR3 protein: CASSPSGLAFAGELFF
D gene: TRBD2
J gene: TRBJ2-2
CDR3 length: 16
clone size: -
V gene: TRBV18

CDR3 DNA: TGCAGCGTTGTTTGGGGGGCTACTGAAGCTTTCTTT
CDR3 protein: CSVVWGATEAFF
D gene: -
J gene: TRBJ1-1
CDR3 length: 12
clone size: -
V gene: TRBV29-1

CDR3 DNA: TGTGCCAGCAGTTTTCTAGGGGGATATCAGCCCCAGCATTTT
CDR3 protein: CASSFLGGYQPQHF
D gene: -
J gene: TRBJ1-5
CDR3 length: 14
clone size: -
V gene: TRBV28

CDR3 DNA: TGTGCCAGCAGCTTGGCCGGGTTAGGCACCGGGGAGCTGTTTTTT
CDR3 protein: CASSLAGLGTGELFF
D gene: -
J gene: TRBJ2-2
CDR3 length: 15
clone size: -
V gene: TRBV5-6

CDR3 DNA: TGCGCCAGCAGCCAAGACTTACACAGTAACAGGCATTTGGCTGGAAACACCATATATTTT
CDR3 protein: CASSQDLHSNRHLAGNTIYF
D gene: -
J gene: TRBJ1-3
CDR3 length: 20
clone size: -
V gene: TRBV4-1

CDR3 DNA: TGTGCCAGCAGTGCGGGACAGGGGAGAGCGGCATCCTACAATGAGCAGTTCTTC
CDR3 protein: CASSAGQGRAASYNEQFF
D gene: TRBD1
J gene: TRBJ2-1
CDR3 length: 18
clone size: -
V gene: TRBV6-1

CDR3 DNA: TGTGCCATCTCAGACCCCACGAGTCCCGGGGAGCTGTTTTTT
CDR3 protein: CAISDPTSPGELFF
D gene: -
J gene: TRBJ2-2
CDR3 length: 14
clone size: once
V gene: TRBV10-3

CDR3 DNA: TGTGCCAGCTGTTTTCCTGGGGCCAATCAGCCCCAGCATTTT
CDR3 protein: CASCFPGANQPQHF
D gene: -
J gene: TRBJ1-5
CDR3 length: 14
clone size: -
V gene: TRBV28

CDR3 DNA: TGTGCCAGTAGTATGCAACCAGATCAGCCCCAGCATTTT
CDR3 protein: CASSMQPDQPQHF
D gene: -
J gene: TRBJ1-5
CDR3 length: 13
clone size: -
V gene: TRBV19

CDR3 DNA: TGTGCCAGCAGTTCGGGACTTTTTTATGGCTACACCTTC
CDR3 protein: CASSSGLFYGYTF
D gene: -
J gene: TRBJ1-2
CDR3 length: 13
clone size: -
V gene: TRBV28

CDR3 DNA: TGTGCCATCAGAGGGGGGAACACTGAAGCTTTCTTT
CDR3 protein: CAIRGGNTEAFF
D gene: -
J gene: TRBJ1-1
CDR3 length: 12
clone size: -
V gene: TRBV10-3

CDR3 DNA: TGTGCCAGCAGCCCACTCGGGGGCGTCTACGAGCAGTACTTC
CDR3 protein: CASSPLGGVYEQYF
D gene: -
J gene: TRBJ2-7
CDR3 length: 14
clone size: -
V gene: TRBV3-1/TRBV3-2

CDR3 DNA: TGTGCCACCAGCAGCTTCCTGGGACAAGATACGCAGTATTTT
CDR3 protein: CATSSFLGQDTQYF
D gene: -
J gene: TRBJ2-3
CDR3 length: 14
clone size: -
V gene: TRBV15

CDR3 DNA: TGTGCCAGCAGCTCAGGGGGCGGCTATGGCTACACCTTC
CDR3 protein: CASSSGGGYGYTF
D gene: TRBD1
J gene: TRBJ1-2
CDR3 length: 13
clone size: -
V gene: TRBV7-2

CDR3 DNA: TGTGCCACCCGGGACACCCCCTACGAGCAGTACTTC
CDR3 protein: CATRDTPYEQYF
D gene: -
J gene: TRBJ2-7
CDR3 length: 12
clone size: -
V gene: TRBV10-3

CDR3 DNA: TGTGCCAGCAGCGTGGGAGCGGGTTCCTACAATGAGCAGTTCTTC
CDR3 protein: CASSVGAGSYNEQFF
D gene: -
J gene: TRBJ2-1
CDR3 length: 15
clone size: -
V gene: TRBV9

CDR3 DNA: TGTGCCAGCAGCCCGATGGGGACCCCAACGGATACGCAGTATTTT
CDR3 protein: CASSPMGTPTDTQYF
D gene: -
J gene: TRBJ2-3
CDR3 length: 15
clone size: -
V gene: TRBV28

CDR3 DNA: TGCAGCACTCAGGGACAGGGTAATGAAAAACTGTTTTTT
CDR3 protein: CSTQGQGNEKLFF
D gene: TRBD1
J gene: TRBJ1-4
CDR3 length: 13
clone size: -
V gene: TRBV29-1

CDR3 DNA: TGTGCCAGCAGCTCCGGACTAGCGGGAGGAGGGGGCGAGCAGTACTTC
CDR3 protein: CASSSGLAGGGGEQYF
D gene: TRBD2
J gene: TRBJ2-7
CDR3 length: 16
clone size: -
V gene: TRBV5-4

CDR3 DNA: TGTGCCAGCAGCGCCGGAGGGTGGGCAGATACGCAGTATTTT
CDR3 protein: CASSAGGWADTQYF
D gene: -
J gene: TRBJ2-3
CDR3 length: 14
clone size: -
V gene: TRBV7-3

CDR3 DNA: TGTGCCAGCAGACAAACAAGAAACTATGGCTACACCTTC
CDR3 protein: CASRQTRNYGYTF
D gene: -
J gene: TRBJ1-2
CDR3 length: 13
clone size: -
V gene: TRBV12-3/TRBV12-4

CDR3 DNA: TGTGCCAGCAGCTTAGCGATCGGGACACTGGGCGAGCAGTACTTC
CDR3 protein: CASSLAIGTLGEQYF
D gene: -
J gene: TRBJ2-7
CDR3 length: 15
clone size: -
V gene: TRBV7-8

CDR3 DNA: TGTGCCAGCAGCTTATCTTCCGGGAGGTATGCTCCCGATACGCAGTATTTT
CDR3 protein: CASSLSSGRYAPDTQYF
D gene: TRBD2
J gene: TRBJ2-3
CDR3 length: 17
clone size: -
V gene: TRBV7-3

CDR3 DNA: TGTGCCAGCAGCTTAGTCGGCGGGGCAGAGAACTATGGCTACACCTTC
CDR3 protein: CASSLVGGAENYGYTF
D gene: -
J gene: TRBJ1-2
CDR3 length: 16
clone size: -
V gene: TRBV7-2